This record concerns one TCR beta chain sequence. Its antigen is unknown. These data originate in a study of untreated major depressive disorder. The study, taken as a whole, reports: Depressed patients' CD4+ T cells carried increased TRBV05-01 (Vbeta 5.1) usage versus control CD4+ T cells.

TCRdb's copy holds only in-frame clones and misses some; the assay was immunoSEQ multiplex PCR. The sample has 10,000 to 15,000 clones, about nine tenths seen once; the top ten hold around 0.83%. Germline CDR1 reads MNHNS; CDR2 reads SASEGT. The CDR3 is made up of 15 amino acids. Trimming left V 0 bases short and J 7 bases short, with 16 bases between. The chain combines TRBV6-1 with TRBJ2-7; the D gene is possibly TRBD1 (5 bases). The receptor was derived from a man aged 25-45 years with major depressive disorder. The sample consisted of CD4+ T cells from PBMCs. Written as DNA, the CDR3 is TGTGCCAGCAGTGAAGCGCCACAGGCCGGCTGGGAGCAGTACTTC. Its protein is CASSEAPQAGWEQYF.